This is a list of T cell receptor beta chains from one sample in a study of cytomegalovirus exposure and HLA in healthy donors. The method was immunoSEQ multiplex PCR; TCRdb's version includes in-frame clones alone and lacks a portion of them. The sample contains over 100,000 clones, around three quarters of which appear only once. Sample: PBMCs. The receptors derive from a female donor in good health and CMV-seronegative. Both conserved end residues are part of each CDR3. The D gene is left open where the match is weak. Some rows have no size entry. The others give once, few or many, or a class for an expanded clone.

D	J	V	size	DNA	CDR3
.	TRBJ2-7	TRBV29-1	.	TGCAGCGTTGGTAGTTCATTGGTTGCCGAGCAGTACTTC	CSVGSSLVAEQYF
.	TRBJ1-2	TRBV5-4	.	TGTGCCAGCAGCTTGGGGCAGGGTCCTAACTATGGCTACACCTTC	CASSLGQGPNYGYTF
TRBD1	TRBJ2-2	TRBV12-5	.	TGTGCTAGTGGTTCCGGGACAGGGTTGGCCGGGGAGCTGTTTTTT	CASGSGTGLAGELFF
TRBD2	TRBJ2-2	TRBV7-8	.	TGTGCCAGCAGCTTCGTAGCGGGGAACACCGGGGAGCTGTTTTTT	CASSFVAGNTGELFF
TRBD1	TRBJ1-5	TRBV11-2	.	TGTGCCAGCAGCCCCGACAGGGGAGGGTATAGCAATCAGCCCCAGCATTTT	CASSPDRGGYSNQPQHF
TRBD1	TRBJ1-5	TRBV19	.	TGTGCCAGTAGTGTGGACAGGGGGCCGAATCAGCCCCAGCATTTT	CASSVDRGPNQPQHF
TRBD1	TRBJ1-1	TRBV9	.	TGTGCCAGCAGCGTAAGAACAGGGGGCACTGAAGCTTTCTTT	CASSVRTGGTEAFF
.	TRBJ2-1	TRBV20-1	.	TGCAGTGCACATGGGGGGTACGAGCAGTTCTTC	CSAHGGYEQFF
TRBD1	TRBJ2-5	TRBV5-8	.	TGTGCCAGCAGCTTGCGGACAGGGGGCGTCGAGACCCAGTACTTC	CASSLRTGGVETQYF
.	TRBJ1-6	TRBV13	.	TGTGCCAGCAGCTTAGGGACAGTGGCACCTAATTCACCCCTCCACTTT	CASSLGTVAPNSPLHF
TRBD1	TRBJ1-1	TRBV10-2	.	TGCGCCAGCAGTGGCCACAGGGGAGACACTGAAGCTTTCTTT	CASSGHRGDTEAFF
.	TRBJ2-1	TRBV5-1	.	TGCGCCAGCAGCTTGATTAGCTCCTACAATGAGCAGTTCTTC	CASSLISSYNEQFF
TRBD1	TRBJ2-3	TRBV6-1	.	TGTGCCAGCAGTGAAGCGCAGGGGGTATCAGCAGATACGCAGTATTTT	CASSEAQGVSADTQYF
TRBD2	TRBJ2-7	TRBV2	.	TGTGCCAGCAGTGAAGGGCGGTCGGGGGGACCCTACGAGCAGTACTTC	CASSEGRSGGPYEQYF
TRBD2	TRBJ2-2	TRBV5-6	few	TGTGCCAGCAGCGAACTAGCGGGGGTTGAGGAGCTGTTTTTT	CASSELAGVEELFF
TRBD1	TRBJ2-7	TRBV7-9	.	TGTTCCAGCAGCTTCCAGGGGGCCCATGCGTACTTC	CSSSFQGAHAYF
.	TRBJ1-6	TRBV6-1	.	TGTGCCAGCATTCCGGGTAATAATTCACCCCTCCACTTT	CASIPGNNSPLHF
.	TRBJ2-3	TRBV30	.	TGTGCCTGGACTTTAGGAGTTGGAGGTCCAGATACGCAGTATTTT	CAWTLGVGGPDTQYF
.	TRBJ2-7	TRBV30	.	TGTGCCTGGAGTGGCGGGGTTTCCTACGAGCAGTACTTC	CAWSGGVSYEQYF
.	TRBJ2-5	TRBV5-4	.	TGTGCCAGCAGCTTGGTGGCAGGGGGAGGACAAGAGACCCAGTACTTC	CASSLVAGGGQETQYF
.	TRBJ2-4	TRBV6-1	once	TGTGCCAGTGTCGAGGGAGCCAAAAACATTCAGTACTTC	CASVEGAKNIQYF
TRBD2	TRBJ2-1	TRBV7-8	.	TGTGCCAGCAGCTTAGCGATAGCGGGGAGCTCCTACAATGAGCAGTTCTTC	CASSLAIAGSSYNEQFF
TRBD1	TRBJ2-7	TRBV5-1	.	TGCGCCAGCAGCTCCCGACAGGGGGCGGCCTACGAGCAGTACTTC	CASSSRQGAAYEQYF
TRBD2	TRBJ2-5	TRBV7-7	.	TGTGCCAGCAGCTCCCGGACTAGCGGGGCCCAAGAGACCCAGTACTTC	CASSSRTSGAQETQYF
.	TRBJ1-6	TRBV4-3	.	TGCGCCAGCAGCCAAGCAGTGAATTCACCCCTCCACTTT	CASSQAVNSPLHF
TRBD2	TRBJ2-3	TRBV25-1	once	TGTGCCAGCAGTGATCGCGACTTGGCGGGGGGACGCACAGATACGCAGTATTTT	CASSDRDLAGGRTDTQYF
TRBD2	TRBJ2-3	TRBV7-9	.	TGTGCCAGCAGCTTGTTAAGCGGGGGAGGCACAGATACGCAGTATTTT	CASSLLSGGGTDTQYF
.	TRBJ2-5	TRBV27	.	TGTGCCAGCAGCCGAACTAGGGCGGAAGAGACCCAGTACTTC	CASSRTRAEETQYF
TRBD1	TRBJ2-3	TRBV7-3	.	TGTGCCAGCAGCCCAAAAGGGACAGGGGTAGATACGCAGTATTTT	CASSPKGTGVDTQYF
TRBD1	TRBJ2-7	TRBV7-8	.	TGTGCCAGCAGCATCCAACAGGGGGCAAGCTACGAGCAGTACTTC	CASSIQQGASYEQYF
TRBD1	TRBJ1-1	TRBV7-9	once	TGTGCCAGCAGCTCGGGACAGTATACCGACACTGAAGCTTTCTTT	CASSSGQYTDTEAFF
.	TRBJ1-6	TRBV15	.	TGTGCCACCAGCAGAGCCCCTCAGGGCGGTAATTCACCCCTCCACTTT	CATSRAPQGGNSPLHF
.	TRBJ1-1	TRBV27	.	TGTGCCAGCAGTTTATCCGGGGTGACTGAAGCTTTCTTT	CASSLSGVTEAFF
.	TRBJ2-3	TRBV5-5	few	TGTGCCAGCAGCTTGGGGGGGGCAGATACGCAGTATTTT	CASSLGGADTQYF
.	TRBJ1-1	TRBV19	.	TGTGCCAGTAGTATTCCGGTGATGAACACTGAAGCTTTCTTT	CASSIPVMNTEAFF
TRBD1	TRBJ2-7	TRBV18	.	TGTGCCAGCTCACCAGGACGGGACAGCTACGAGCAGTACTTC	CASSPGRDSYEQYF
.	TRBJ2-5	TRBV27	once	TGTGCCAGCAGTCCGGGACAACGGCAAGAGACCCAGTACTTC	CASSPGQRQETQYF
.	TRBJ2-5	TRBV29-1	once	TGCAGCGTTGAAGTAGCGTGGCTGGGAGAGACCCAGTACTTC	CSVEVAWLGETQYF
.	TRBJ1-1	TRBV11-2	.	TGTGCCAGCAGCTGGACGGGACACCTAAACACTGAAGCTTTCTTT	CASSWTGHLNTEAFF
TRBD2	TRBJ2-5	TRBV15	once	TGTGCCACCAGCAGAGATCGGGGTGCGGGGGGTAGGGAGACCCAGTACTTC	CATSRDRGAGGRETQYF
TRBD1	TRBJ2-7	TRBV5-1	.	TGCGCCAGCAGCCCCGGGACAGGGACGGTCTTTTACGAGCAGTACTTC	CASSPGTGTVFYEQYF
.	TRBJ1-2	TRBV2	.	TGTGCCACCGATCGACTTAACTATGGCTACACCTTC	CATDRLNYGYTF
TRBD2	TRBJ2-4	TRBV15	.	TGTGCCACCAGCAGAGCACTCGGGGGGGCCGCCAAAAACATTCAGTACTTC	CATSRALGGAAKNIQYF
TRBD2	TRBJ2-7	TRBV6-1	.	TGTGCCACCTTTAGCGGGGGTCTTTACGAGCAGTACTTC	CATFSGGLYEQYF
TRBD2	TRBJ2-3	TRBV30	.	TGTGCCTGGAGTGTACTGGCGCGGGGGGCTAGGGATACGCAGTATTTT	CAWSVLARGARDTQYF
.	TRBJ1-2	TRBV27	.	TGTGCCAGCGGGCCCGGGATCGGCTATGGCTACACCTTC	CASGPGIGYGYTF
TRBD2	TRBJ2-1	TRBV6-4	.	TGTGCCAGCAGTGTGGATAGCGGGGGGCCATCGGATGAGCAGTTCTTC	CASSVDSGGPSDEQFF
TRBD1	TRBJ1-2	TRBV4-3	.	TGCGCCAGCAGCCAAGCGGACAGGGCCTGGGAGGGCTACACCTTC	CASSQADRAWEGYTF
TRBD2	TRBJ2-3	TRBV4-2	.	TGTGCCAGCAGCCAAGGGGGGGGACTGAGCGGGGGGCTGAGTGATACGCAGTATTTT	CASSQGGGLSGGLSDTQYF
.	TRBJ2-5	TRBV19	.	TGTGCCAGTAGTATAGGTGGAGGGGGCAGCCAAGAGACCCAGTACTTC	CASSIGGGGSQETQYF
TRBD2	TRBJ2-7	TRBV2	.	TGTGCCAGCAGTGAAGTGTGGGGGATCGGGGGGGAGCAGTACTTC	CASSEVWGIGGEQYF
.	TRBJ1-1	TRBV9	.	TGTGCCAGCAGCGTAGGGGCGACAGGCGGTCCCTATGAAGCTTTCTTT	CASSVGATGGPYEAFF
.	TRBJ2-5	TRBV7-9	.	TGTGCCAGCAGCTTAGGTCTCGAGCAAGAGACCCAGTACTTC	CASSLGLEQETQYF
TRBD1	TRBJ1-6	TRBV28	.	TGTGCCAGCAGTTTCTCCCGAATTGTGGGGACAGATTTTGAGACGATGTCGACGAATTCACCCCTCCACTTT	CASSFSRIVGTDFETMSTNSPLHF
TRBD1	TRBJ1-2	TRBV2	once	TGTGCCAGCAGTGAAGCGCTTCGGGACAGGTCCTATGGCTACACCTTC	CASSEALRDRSYGYTF
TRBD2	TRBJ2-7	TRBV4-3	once	TGCGCCAGCAGCCAAAAGTCGGGGGGGCCCTACGAGCAGTACTTC	CASSQKSGGPYEQYF
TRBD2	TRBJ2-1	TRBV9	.	TGTGCCAGCAACCCTAGCGGGGGGGCCAACAATGAGCAGTTCTTC	CASNPSGGANNEQFF
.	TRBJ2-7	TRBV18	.	TGTGCCAGCTCACAGTTACAGGGTGAATCCGAGCAGTACTTC	CASSQLQGESEQYF
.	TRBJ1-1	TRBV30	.	TGTGCTATGAGTTGGAGGGGCACCAACACTGAAGCTTTCTTT	CAMSWRGTNTEAFF
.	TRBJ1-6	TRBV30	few	TGTGCCTGGAGTCAGAGCGACTTAAGGGGTTCACCCCTCCACTTT	CAWSQSDLRGSPLHF